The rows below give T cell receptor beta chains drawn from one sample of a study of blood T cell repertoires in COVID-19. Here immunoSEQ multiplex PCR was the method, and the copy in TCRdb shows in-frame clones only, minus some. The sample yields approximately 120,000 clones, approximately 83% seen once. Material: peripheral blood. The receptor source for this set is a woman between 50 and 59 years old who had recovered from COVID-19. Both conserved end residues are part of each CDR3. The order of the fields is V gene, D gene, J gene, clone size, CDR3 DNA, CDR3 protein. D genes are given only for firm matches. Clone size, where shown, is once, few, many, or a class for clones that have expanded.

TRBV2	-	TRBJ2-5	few	TGTGCCAGCAGCCGAACAAGCGAGCAAGAGACCCAGTACTTC	CASSRTSEQETQYF
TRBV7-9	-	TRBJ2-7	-	TGTGCCAGCAGCCCAAGCTCCAGGGTAGAGCAGTACTTC	CASSPSSRVEQYF
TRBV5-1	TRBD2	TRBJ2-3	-	TGCGCCAGCAGCTTGGGGACTAGCGGCGATACGCAGTATTTT	CASSLGTSGDTQYF
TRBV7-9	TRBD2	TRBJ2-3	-	TGTGCCAGCAGCTTAGCTAGCGGGAGCCTTTTAGCGCAGTATTTT	CASSLASGSLLAQYF
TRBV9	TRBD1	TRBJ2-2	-	TGTGCCAGCAGCGTCGGACAGGGTATAGGCGGGGAGCTGTTTTTT	CASSVGQGIGGELFF
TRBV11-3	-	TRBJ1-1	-	TGTGCCAGCAGCTTAAACGGACAGATGAACACTGAAGCTTTCTTT	CASSLNGQMNTEAFF
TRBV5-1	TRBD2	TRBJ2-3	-	TGCGCCAGCAGCTTGGGACTAGCGGGGGCTAGCACAGATACGCAGTATTTT	CASSLGLAGASTDTQYF
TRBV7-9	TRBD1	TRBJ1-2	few	TGTGCCAGCAGCCGGACAGGGGGAAACTATGGCTACACCTTC	CASSRTGGNYGYTF
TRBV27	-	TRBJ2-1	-	TGTGCCAGCAGTTTGGCAGGGGTGGGCTACAATGAGCAGTTCTTC	CASSLAGVGYNEQFF
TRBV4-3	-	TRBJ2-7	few	TGCGCCAGCAGCCAAGATCTGACGGGGGAGCAGTACTTC	CASSQDLTGEQYF
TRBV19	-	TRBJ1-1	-	TGTGCCAGTAGTATGGCAGGGTGGTTGGCTTTCTTT	CASSMAGWLAFF
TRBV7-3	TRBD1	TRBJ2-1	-	TGTGCCAGCAGCGAACAGGGGGCCTACAATGAGCAGTTCTTC	CASSEQGAYNEQFF
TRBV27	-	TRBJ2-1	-	TGTGCCAGCAGTTCCCTTAAGGAGTTTTCCTACAATGAGCAGTTCTTC	CASSSLKEFSYNEQFF
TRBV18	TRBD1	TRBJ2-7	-	TGTGCCAGCTCAAGAGCCAGGGGGCACGAGCAGTACTTC	CASSRARGHEQYF
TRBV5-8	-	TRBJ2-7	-	TGTGCCAGCTACATGGTTGGACTTCCCAGTTCTGAGTTCGCCTACGAGCAGTACTTC	CASYMVGLPSSEFAYEQYF
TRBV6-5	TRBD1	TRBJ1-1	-	TGTGCCAGCAGTTCGGGACAGGGGACGAACACTGAAGCTTTCTTT	CASSSGQGTNTEAFF
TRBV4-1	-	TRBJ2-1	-	TGCGCCAGCAGCCGCTCCCCCCAGGGTTTCTCCTACAATGAGCAGTTCTTC	CASSRSPQGFSYNEQFF
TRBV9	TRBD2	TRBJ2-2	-	TGTGCCAGCAGCGGCGGACTAGTAACCGGGGAGCTGTTTTTT	CASSGGLVTGELFF
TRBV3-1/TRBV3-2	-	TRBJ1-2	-	TGTGCCAGCAGCCCCGACAGGCTCTATGGCTACACCTTC	CASSPDRLYGYTF
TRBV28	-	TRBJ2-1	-	TGTGCCAGCACTACTACAGGGAGTTCGCAGTTCTTC	CASTTTGSSQFF
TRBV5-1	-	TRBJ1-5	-	TGCGCCAGCAGCCTTTTCCCAATACAGGGACGCCTCAATCAGCCCCAGCATTTT	CASSLFPIQGRLNQPQHF
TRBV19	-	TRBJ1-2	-	TGTGCCAGTAGTACCCTGGACAGCCGACGCTATGGCTACACCTTC	CASSTLDSRRYGYTF
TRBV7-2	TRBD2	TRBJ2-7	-	TGTGCCAGCAGCTTTCTAGCGGATACCTACGAGCAGTACTTC	CASSFLADTYEQYF
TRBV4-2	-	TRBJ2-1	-	TGTGCCAGCAGCCAAGGGGGGCGGCTAGAGCAGTTCTTC	CASSQGGRLEQFF
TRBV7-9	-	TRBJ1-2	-	TGTGCCAGCAGCTTAGACCCAAGGGGTGGCTACACCTTC	CASSLDPRGGYTF
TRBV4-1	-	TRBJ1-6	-	TGCGCCAGCAGCCAGGACAGAGCTAATTCACCCCTCCACTTT	CASSQDRANSPLHF
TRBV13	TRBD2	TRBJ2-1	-	TGTGCCAGCAGCCTCACCTATCCGGGACTAGTTATCAATGAGCAGTTCTTC	CASSLTYPGLVINEQFF
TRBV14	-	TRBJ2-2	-	TGTGCCAGCAGCCGAGTAGGTAGCGGAACGAACACCGGGGAGCTGTTTTTT	CASSRVGSGTNTGELFF
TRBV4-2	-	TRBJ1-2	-	TGTGCCAGCAGCCAAGACGTCACGGCTAACTATGGCTACACCTTC	CASSQDVTANYGYTF
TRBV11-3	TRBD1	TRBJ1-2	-	TGTGCCAGCAGCTCACAGACAGGGGTCTATGGCTACACCTTC	CASSSQTGVYGYTF
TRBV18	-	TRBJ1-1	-	TGTGCCAGCTCACCCCAGGGCTTCGCTGAAGCTTTCTTT	CASSPQGFAEAFF
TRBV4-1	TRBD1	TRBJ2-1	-	TGCGCCAGCAGAAACCGGGACAGGGAGGGCAATGAGCAGTTCTTC	CASRNRDREGNEQFF
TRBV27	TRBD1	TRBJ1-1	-	TGTGCCAGCAGTGCCCGGACAGGCGCTGCTGAAGCTTTCTTT	CASSARTGAAEAFF
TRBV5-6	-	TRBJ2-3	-	TGTGCCAGCAGCTTGTATAGCAGTCGGGGTACGCAGTATTTT	CASSLYSSRGTQYF
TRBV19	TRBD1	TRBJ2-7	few	TGTGCCAGTAGTATGGAGGGCGGGGGACAGGGGTACTACGAGCAGTACTTC	CASSMEGGGQGYYEQYF
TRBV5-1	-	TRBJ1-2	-	TGCGCCAGCAGAATGGGGCAGGCTAACTATGGCTACACCTTC	CASRMGQANYGYTF
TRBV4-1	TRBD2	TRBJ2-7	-	TGCGCCAGCAGCCAAGATCCCGGGACTAGCGGGAGGGTCCCGTACTTC	CASSQDPGTSGRVPYF
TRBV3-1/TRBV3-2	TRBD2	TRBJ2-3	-	TGTGCCAGCAGCCCCCGGACTAGCGGGAGCGCAGATACGCAGTATTTT	CASSPRTSGSADTQYF
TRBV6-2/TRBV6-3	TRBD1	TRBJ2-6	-	TGTGCCAGCAGTTACGCCCCGGGACAGGGAAAGGGAGCCAACGTCCTGACTTTC	CASSYAPGQGKGANVLTF
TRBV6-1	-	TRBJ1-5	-	TGTGCCAGCAGTGAATTAGGAGGTTTGCAGCCCCAGCATTTT	CASSELGGLQPQHF
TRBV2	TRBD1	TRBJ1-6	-	TGTGCCAGAGGGAGACAGGGGCCCGTTTCACCCCTCCACTTT	CARGRQGPVSPLHF